A single TCR beta chain is shown here with its context. Its target is unknown. The CDR3 is made up of 16 amino acids. CDR1 and CDR2 from the germline V gene are SGHTA and FQGNSA. V was clipped by 2 bases and J by 2 bases, with 16 bases between them. This entry is derived from a study of cytomegalovirus exposure and HLA in healthy donors. Findings of the study overall: Confirmation in vitro established that a few CMV-associated chains were specific for CMV antigens.

The donors were part of the validation cohort, which consisted of approximately 110 subjects and was separate from the first cohort of under 750 subjects. Generated by immunoSEQ multiplex PCR, the TCRdb table keeps only in-frame clones and is missing some. Among about 160,000 clones listed, 86% were seen once. The sample taken for sequencing was PBMCs. The chain links TRBV7-2 to TRBJ2-7; D is unclear. The TCR sequence derives from a woman aged 25 to 39 in good health and CMV-seronegative. Here the CDR3 DNA reads TGTGCCAGCAGCTTAAGCCCAGCGACCGGCCCCTACGAGCAGTACTTC. Protein product: CASSLSPATGPYEQYF.